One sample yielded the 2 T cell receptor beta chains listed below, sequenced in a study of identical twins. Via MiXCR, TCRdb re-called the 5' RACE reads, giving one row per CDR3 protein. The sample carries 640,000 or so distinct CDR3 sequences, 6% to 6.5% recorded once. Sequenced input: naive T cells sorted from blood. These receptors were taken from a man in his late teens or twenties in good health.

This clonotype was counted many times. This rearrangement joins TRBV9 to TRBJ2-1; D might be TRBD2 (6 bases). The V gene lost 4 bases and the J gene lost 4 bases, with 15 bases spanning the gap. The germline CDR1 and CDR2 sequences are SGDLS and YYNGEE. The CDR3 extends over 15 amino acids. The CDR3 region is CASSPRGGKYNEQFF. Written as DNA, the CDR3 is TGTGCCAGCAGCCCCCGGGGCGGGAAGTACAATGAGCAGTTCTTC. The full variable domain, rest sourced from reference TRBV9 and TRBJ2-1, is DSGVTQTPKHLITATGQRVTLRCSPRSGDLSVYWYQQSLDQGLQFLIQYYNGEERAKGNILERFSAQQFPDLHSELNLSSLELGDSALYFCASSPRGGKYNEQFFGPGTRLTVL.

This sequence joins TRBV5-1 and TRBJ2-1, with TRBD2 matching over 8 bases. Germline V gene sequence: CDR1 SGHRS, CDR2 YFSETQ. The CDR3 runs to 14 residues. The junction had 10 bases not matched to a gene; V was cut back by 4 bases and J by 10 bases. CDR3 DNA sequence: TGCGCCAGCAGCCCCAGTAGGACTAGCAGGGAGCAGTTCTTC. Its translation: CASSPSRTSREQFF.